This T cell receptor beta chain emerged from a study of cytomegalovirus exposure and HLA in healthy donors (dated by TCRdb to 2016 to 2017). A note on the overall study: An earlier analysis of a few hundred of the donors reported about 280 Gb of sequence data and around 120 million unique TCR beta sequences obtained from roughly 170 million T cells. An early release covering 500 to 750 HLA-typed donors comprised 300 to 350 gigabases of sequencing data and 85 million or so unique TCR sequences. Of the 300 to 400 genotyped donors, about 84% fell in the genetic ancestry cluster associated with self-reported Caucasian donors. The aim of the study was to test whether cataloging public T cell receptors could identify signatures of past pathogen exposure. The T cell repertoires of around 730 subjects were profiled by immunosequencing and related to cytomegalovirus serostatus. A separate validation cohort of 100 to 150 different subjects was used in addition to the 666-subject first cohort. High-throughput TCR immunosequencing, statistical association of individual TCRs with disease status, and machine learning were combined to predict cytomegalovirus infection status. In a later analysis, previously published TCR beta repertoires from some 640 donors were re-analyzed and high-resolution HLA genotyping was added so that TCR occurrence patterns could be studied. In the later analysis, no new phenotypic data were used to find candidate immune exposures; instead, reliance was placed on TCR beta sequences and their occurrence across donors. To decide whether each TCR beta V gene segment behaved as functional or pseudogenic, an earlier analysis of some 600 of the donors relied on high-throughput TCR beta sequencing. Donor age, sex, ethnicity and CMV serostatus were compiled alongside the repertoire data. A later genetic analysis took genome-wide SNP genotypes for about 55% of the roughly 670 donors and used that subset as a discovery cohort. Every repertoire in the discovery cohort had been generated on one and the same sequencing platform. Class I and class II HLA loci were covered by the typing at four-digit resolution. The number of typed donors differed by locus: about 620-640 for A, B, C, DRB1 and DQB1; about 520 for DQA1; some 610 for DPA1; and approximately 450 for DPB1. Four or five DR-DQ haplotypes were handled as single units for association and clustering because linkage in the cohort was strong. Among 398 genotyped donors of the cohort, an average of around 240,000 unique TCR beta nucleotide sequences were sequenced per donor, about a sixth of them non-productive. Study-wide findings and limitations: CMV serostatus was the only immune exposure information available for the cohort. A later analysis found that TCR association rates varied across HLA loci, with DRB1 alleles showing the most associated TCRs and HLA-C alleles the fewest. HLA typing was unavailable for some donors at each locus, so association tests used only the typed subset. When HLA alleles, especially DR and DQ, strongly co-occurred, TCR associations were difficult to assign to individual alleles. A further reported finding was that TCR beta sequences accurately predicted the HLA-A and HLA-B alleles for most subjects in the first cohort. An earlier analysis of approximately 540 of the donors showed that most TCR beta V segments appeared in productive rearrangements either about 90% or about 30% of the time, which broadly matched IMGT annotations. Compared with the 666-donor mean, donors in an Asian-associated ancestry cluster had fewer N-insertions in productive TCRs, according to a later genetic analysis. A later analysis reported that several top co-occurrence clusters appeared linked to parvovirus B19, influenza, CMV and Epstein-Barr virus. Correlated functional status among segregating V segments might reflect linkage disequilibrium, but an unknown experimental factor could not be ruled out. The authors suggested that the approach could potentially be extended to other disease states and immunological phenotypes. In vitro tests confirmed that a few of the cytomegalovirus-associated TCR beta chains recognize cytomegalovirus antigens. A later analysis found that HLA-associated TCR beta chains were more clonally expanded and had lower generation probabilities than equally common non-associated chains. A group of highly shared sequence variants was considered likely to be a technical artifact of the sequencing pipeline. A total of fewer than 200 TCR beta chains were listed by the study as associated with cytomegalovirus. Most CMV-associated TCR beta chains appeared to be HLA-restricted in a later analysis, and the HLA associations seemed to be driven largely by CMV exposure. V-gene and J-gene trimming of TCR beta chains was associated with a missense DCLRE1C variant in a later genetic analysis, and the association was replicated in an independent cohort. The presence/absence analyses assumed that sequencing depth was roughly uniform across donors, and that assumption may not be true. Specific HLA alleles were associated with around 18,000 TCR beta sequences at a false discovery rate of 0.05 in a later analysis. Some IMGT-functional V segments, including TRBV6-2 and TRBV6-3, could not be distinguished by the 87-base-pair reads and were therefore excluded. Only TCR beta chains were sequenced in this cohort, and the absence of alpha or paired-chain data limited detectable features. Most TCR sequences were observed very rarely across donors, whereas some public TCRs were present in many individuals. The earlier analysis of some 540 of the donors excluded seventeen rarely observed V segments, including chromosome 9 orphons, because counts were too low. In both the original and validation cohorts, the classifier was reported to diagnose cytomegalovirus status with high specificity and sensitivity.

As regards this clone: Which antigen it targets is not known.

The cohort was made up of 666 healthy bone marrow donors. At the time of sampling, all cohort members were nominally healthy, though unrecorded immune exposures were likely present. The donor tested CMV seronegative and was one of the 352 seronegative cohort members. Every donor gave a peripheral blood sample, and the peripheral blood mononuclear cells from that sample were used for TCR beta sequencing. The Qiagen DNeasy Blood Extraction Kit was used to extract genomic DNA from the blood cell samples. CDR3 length: 14 amino acids, cysteine to phenylalanine. Just the 42-base CDR3 DNA is kept, in frame starting at base 1. Trimming removed 2 bases from V and 7 bases from J, leaving 14 bases between the germline ends. The germline V gene specifies SGHDN as CDR1 and FVKESK as CDR2. Receptor libraries were prepared by the immunoSEQ multiplex PCR assay. For the multiplex PCR, a mixture combining 60 forward primers for TCR Vbeta segments and 13 reverse primers for TCR Jbeta segments was used. The CDR3 region of rearranged TCR beta genes was amplified from genomic DNA with a multiplex PCR assay. The Illumina HiSeq System was used to sequence the amplified TCR beta libraries as 87-base-pair reads. Turning to the authors' computational methods: A later analysis counted 75 million to 100 million unique TCR beta chains across the 700 or so repertoires, and some 11 million of these chains were shared by at least two donors. Raw reads were error-corrected and collapsed into unique sequences by a nearest-neighbor algorithm in which closely related sequences were merged to remove PCR and sequencing errors. V, D and J gene segments were assigned by aligning CDR3 sequences to IMGT reference sequences. For a sequence to be retained, at least a six-nucleotide match to both a V gene segment and a J gene segment was required. A rearrangement was called productive if the CDR3 had no stop codons and remained in frame with V and J, and every other rearrangement was called non-productive. CDR3 was defined by IMGT convention, running from the second conserved V-encoded cysteine to the conserved J-encoded phenylalanine. Sequences without an unambiguous match to a single V gene segment were excluded from the earlier analysis of 587 of the donors. In an earlier analysis of approximately 590 of the donors, V segments were called functional above 56.7% productive rearrangements and were called segregating when the between-donor standard deviation exceeded 5%. A statistical classification framework was built for diagnosing cytomegalovirus status from the catalog of TCR beta chain sequences. A later analysis assigned V and J genes by comparing TCR nucleotide sequences with IMGT/GENE-DB human TR gene sequences. Using the TCRdist pipeline, a later analysis assigned CDR3 sequences along with most-parsimonious VDJ recombination scenarios. In a later analysis, every TCR beta chain was defined by the combination of its CDR3 amino acid sequence and its V-gene family, and reads without a unique V-gene family were dropped. In a later analysis, fewer than 650 highly shared, low-generation-probability nucleotide sequences were removed to address suspected cross-contamination and a sequencing artifact. In a later analysis, a clonal expansion index was calculated for each public chain from normalized within-repertoire ranks of inferred template counts. In a later analysis, generation probabilities were computed using a VDJ recombination model fitted to out-of-frame rearrangements, and the results were checked against IGoR. A later analysis scored TCR-TCR, TCR-HLA and TCR-CMV co-occurrence with hypergeometric tests, applying a repertoire-size bias correction to TCR pairs. To estimate false discovery rates, a later analysis permuted the HLA or CMV assignments 20 times. In a later analysis, co-occurring TCRs were grouped using DBSCAN, with TCRdist sequence similarity added in when clustering inside HLA-allele-positive subsets. Repertoires with fewer than 30,000 or more than 120,000 public chains were left out of co-occurrence clustering, as were about 5 repertoires with anomalous nucleotide sharing. The source is immuneACCESS, and TCRdb retained only in-frame sequences with V and J called. Part of the clones is not carried over; for the studies checked, unresolved V genes explain less than half of this, and the remainder is unexplained. V, J and clone size were drawn from that table, and D and trimming were deduced from the DNA. The sample table includes 60,000 to 65,000 clones. The ten top clones hold about 4% of the sample.

The source material was PBMCs. The V and J genes are TRBV14 and TRBJ1-2; tentative D gene TRBD1, with 5 bases matching. The origin of this receptor is a woman aged 18-29 years in good health and CMV-seronegative. The CDR3 corresponds to CASSQLTATGGYTF. The nucleotide sequence reads TGTGCCAGCAGCCAATTGACAGCCACGGGTGGCTACACCTTC.